This T cell receptor (beta chain) was obtained from a study of blood T cell repertoires in COVID-19 (dated by TCRdb to between 2020 and 2021). Regarding the study in general: Samples from collaborators originated in the United States, Italy and Spain and spanned both the acute and convalescent phases of COVID-19. A freely available public database, intended as a resource for researchers studying the immune response to SARS-CoV-2, is where the repertoires were released. The material from the prospective study consisted of cDNA or gDNA derived from T cells, B-cell-depleted T cells, or PBMCs. Subjects who had been exposed to COVID-19, were actively infected with it, or had recovered from it provided the deeply sampled blood TCRbeta repertoires that made up the dataset. Where available, HLA class I and class II types were obtained from metadata supplied by the sample provider rather than from assay-based typing. Nearly every sample came with metadata listing a de-identified subject ID, COVID-19 status, age in years and sex. Samples came from the ongoing ImmuneRACE study (first 160 participants) plus 1,254 subjects from 6 global collaborators.

TCRbeta CDR3 regions were amplified from genomic DNA using the immunoSEQ Assay, a bias-controlled multiplex PCR. The source study handled its data this way. Nucleated cell counts per sample were estimated from amplification of reference gene primers within the assay. Sequence reads were collapsed and filtered to measure the absolute abundance of every unique TCRbeta CDR3 rearrangement. Productive Simpson clonality was computed per sample as the square root of Simpson's diversity index over productive rearrangements. TCRdb stores this immuneACCESS table with in-frame sequences only. Part of the clones is absent; in the studies checked, under half of the shortfall reflects unresolved V genes, and no reason is known for the rest. V and J calls and clone size are copied from that table; D and trimming were computed from the DNA. This sample has 150,000 or so clones in its table, and roughly 78% of those were observed once. The top ten hold roughly 15% of the sample.

V trim: 4 bases; J trim: 6 bases; unmatched bases: 5. CDR1 and CDR2 are drawn from the germline V gene: SGHAT, FQNNGV. The CDR3 goes from the cysteine to the phenylalanine over 14 residues. Left in the record is the CDR3 DNA by itself, 42 bases read in frame from the first base. The collaborating institutions used their own protocols to collect whole blood in K2EDTA tubes. For TCRbeta analysis, collaborators shipped samples in one of three forms: frozen whole blood, isolated PBMCs, or DNA extracted from either of those sample types. The investigation overall reported the following: How much clinical and demographic metadata was included differed by source and by participant, and the metadata was provided uncurated.

This clone came up a few times. Its antigen is not yet known. Base qualities are not provided; no much larger clone lies one nucleotide away. Sequencing used peripheral blood. The chain joins TRBV11-2 to TRBJ1-5; TRBD1 agrees with 8 junctional bases. This TCR was sampled from a human donor with acute or convalescent COVID-19. The donor label of this sample is uncertain. For the CDR3, the sequence is CASSSDRGGQPQHF. The nucleotides are TGTGCCAGCAGCTCTGACAGGGGTGGTCAGCCCCAGCATTTT.